This T cell receptor beta chain originates from a study of blood T cell repertoires in COVID-19. Method: immunoSEQ multiplex PCR; TCRdb's copy keeps in-frame clones and lacks some. Of some 23,000 clones in the sample, 90% are singletons; the top ten hold over 15%. This TCR came from a human donor in a cohort sampled during active COVID-19. Sequenced sample: peripheral blood.

CDR3 sequence reads: CASSYRVLDPEAFF. CDR3 bases: TGTGCCAGCAGTTACCGGGTCCTCGACCCTGAAGCTTTCTTT. The chain joins TRBV6-2 or TRBV6-3 to TRBJ1-1; D uncertain. The V end was cut by 2 bases, the J end by 6 bases, with 13 bases between. The CDR3 is 14 amino acids. The germline V gene encodes CDR1 MNHEY and CDR2 SVGEGT.